These T cell receptor beta chains were read from a single sample in a study of T cell changes during pregnancy in multiple sclerosis. Some clones are missing from TCRdb's copy, which holds only in-frame ones; the method was immunoSEQ multiplex PCR. The sample has around 86,000 clones; 85% to 95% are singletons. Sequencing was performed on peripheral blood, taken in the first trimester of pregnancy. Receptors originate from a female donor with multiple sclerosis, enrolled in a pregnancy study. CDR3s include the opening cysteine and the closing phenylalanine or tryptophan.

V gene,J gene,CDR3 protein
TRBV7-2,TRBJ1-2,CASSLATGSSNYGYTF
TRBV7-2,TRBJ1-1,CASSLRQNEAFF
TRBV7-2,TRBJ2-2,CASNINRGELFF
TRBV11-3,TRBJ2-1,CASSLSWAEDEQFF
TRBV6-1,TRBJ2-1,CASSPTGDNEQFF
TRBV7-2,TRBJ2-1,CASSFRGPSYNEQFF
TRBV12-5,TRBJ1-6,CASGLGDMRLHF
TRBV29-1,TRBJ1-1,CSVEAGVSEAFF
TRBV6-5,TRBJ2-7,CASRNPPRGTYEQYF
TRBV2,TRBJ2-1,CASSEVESGKRFF
TRBV6-1,TRBJ1-5,CASFDMGNQPQHF
TRBV18,TRBJ2-7,CASSAVARRSSYEQYF
TRBV4-2,TRBJ2-7,CASSQPGTGAYEQYF
TRBV4-2,TRBJ1-5,CASSRQGGNQPQHF
TRBV5-1,TRBJ1-5,CASSPTGGNQPQHF
TRBV5-1,TRBJ2-3,CASSFRGGAEDTQYF
TRBV4-3,TRBJ1-4,CASSSIVAGLAEKLFF
TRBV19,TRBJ2-7,CASSPAGTGTSYEQYF
TRBV19,TRBJ1-1,CASKQGAEAFF
TRBV5-1,TRBJ2-5,CASSPEGTGVETQYF
TRBV6-5,TRBJ2-7,CASTRTGGGEQYF
TRBV10-2,TRBJ2-1,CASSPETRPAFF
TRBV14,TRBJ2-1,CASSQAGISYNEQFF
TRBV6-4,TRBJ2-1,CASSEDSSYNEQFF
TRBV7-6,TRBJ2-7,CASSPSKGANEQYF
TRBV7-2,TRBJ1-4,CASSLDSPNEKLFF
TRBV18,TRBJ2-3,CASSRNEAPTDTQYF
TRBV7-2,TRBJ2-1,CASSSGQKWRDSNEQFF
TRBV28,TRBJ2-1,CASSFRSGRADNEQFF
TRBV7-2,TRBJ2-7,CASSLGQQTEQYF
TRBV5-5,TRBJ2-7,CASSVQGNEQYF
TRBV19,TRBJ1-1,CASIGLGQGRNTEAFF
TRBV27,TRBJ2-3,CASTIKGQLGVGTQYF
TRBV6-5,TRBJ2-1,CASSYSRVGQGGQFF
TRBV6-6,TRBJ1-3,CASSPWLRNSGNTIYF
TRBV1,TRBJ2-1,CTSSRTSGRSSEQFF
TRBV7-2,TRBJ1-6,CASSLKQGNSPLHF
TRBV19,TRBJ1-5,CASSMSIQPQHF
TRBV28,TRBJ2-7,CASKQGGAYEQYF
TRBV25-1,TRBJ2-1,CASSVLYYEQFF
TRBV2,TRBJ2-7,CASSQTGEQYF
TRBV19,TRBJ2-1,CASSPGAGRYNEQFF